The present T cell receptor (beta chain) was sequenced within a study of long-term antiretroviral therapy in people with HIV. At survey level, the immunoSEQ assay was run in its v3.0 version. Only in-frame clones appear in the TCRdb table, and some are missing; sequencing was by immunoSEQ multiplex PCR. The repertoire consists of 20,000 to 30,000 clones, with 81% occurring once and the leading ten covering around 6.2%. Broader study findings: The repertoire was dominated at all time points by clones expanded before ART.

For this clone: No antigen is known for it.

This receptor was identified in a young man with HIV. This sample comprised unsorted PBMCs, obtained 4.4 years after starting antiretroviral therapy.

CDR3 protein: CASRENRGWPQHF. The CDR3, as DNA: TGTGCCAGCAGGGAGAATCGTGGGTGGCCCCAGCATTTT. This chain joins TRBV6-1 and TRBJ1-5; D gene unclear. Germline assignment: CDR1 MNHNS and CDR2 SASEGT. Deletions cut 6 bases from V and 9 bases from J, with 15 bases between. This CDR3 is 13 amino acids long.